This T cell receptor beta chain was recovered during a study of vaccination effects on CD4 cells after COVID-19. Study outcomes and limitations: Common cold coronaviruses were cross-recognized by only 1 of 255 vaccine-induced clones in healthy vaccinees. After vaccination, at late timepoints, clones induced by infection and by vaccine contracted markedly.

Comments on this clone: The antigen is unknown.

Before sequencing, viral peptide pools were used by the ViraFEST assay to expand antigen-specific CD4+ T cells. A roughly 10-day culture period preceded the isolation of CD4+ T cells. Vaccine recipients, nucleocapsid antibody negative, had no prior SARS-CoV-2 infection. Half-medium replacement with IL-2 medium occurred on days 3 and 7. Sequencing was performed with immunoSEQ multiplex PCR; in TCRdb, only in-frame clones are kept and a portion is missing. The profile shows about 73,000 clones, roughly 74% of them singletons. The CDR3 is made up of 16 amino acids. CDR1 and CDR2 from the germline V gene are SGHTA and FQGNSA. V lost 0 bases and J lost 1, with 12 bases in between.

The receptor was isolated from a human donor who received a COVID-19 vaccine. This material consisted of CD4+ T cells from PBMCs cultured with HCoV-NL63 spike peptides, taken before COVID-19 vaccination. The chain recombines TRBV7-2 with TRBJ1-2, with unresolved D. The CDR3 reads CASSLAGYRGNYGYTF. For the CDR3, the DNA is TGTGCCAGCAGCTTAGCGGGGTACAGAGGTAACTATGGCTACACCTTC.